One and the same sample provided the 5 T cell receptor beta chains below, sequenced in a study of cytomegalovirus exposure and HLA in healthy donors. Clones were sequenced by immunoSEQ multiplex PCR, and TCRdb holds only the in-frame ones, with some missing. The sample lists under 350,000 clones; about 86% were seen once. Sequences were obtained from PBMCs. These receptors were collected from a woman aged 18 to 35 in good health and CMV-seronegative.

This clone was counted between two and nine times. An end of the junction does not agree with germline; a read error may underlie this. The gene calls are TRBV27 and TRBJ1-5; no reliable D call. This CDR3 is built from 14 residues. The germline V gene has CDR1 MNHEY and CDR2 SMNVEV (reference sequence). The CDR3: CASSLMVSDQPQHF. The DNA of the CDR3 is TGTGCCAGCAGTTTAATGGTTAGCGATCAGCCCCAGCATTTT.

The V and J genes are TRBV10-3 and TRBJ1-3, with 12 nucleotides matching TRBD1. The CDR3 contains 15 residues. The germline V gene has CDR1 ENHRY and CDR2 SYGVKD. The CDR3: CAVGQGANSGNTIYF. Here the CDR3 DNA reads TGTGCTGTGGGACAGGGGGCTAACTCTGGAAACACCATATATTTT.

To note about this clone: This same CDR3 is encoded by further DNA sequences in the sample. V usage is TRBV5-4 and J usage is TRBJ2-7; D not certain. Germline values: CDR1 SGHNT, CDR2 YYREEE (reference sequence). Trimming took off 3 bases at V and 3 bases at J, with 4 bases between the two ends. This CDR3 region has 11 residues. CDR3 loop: CASSSNYEQYF. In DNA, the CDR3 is TGTGCCAGCAGCTCCAACTACGAGCAGTACTTC.

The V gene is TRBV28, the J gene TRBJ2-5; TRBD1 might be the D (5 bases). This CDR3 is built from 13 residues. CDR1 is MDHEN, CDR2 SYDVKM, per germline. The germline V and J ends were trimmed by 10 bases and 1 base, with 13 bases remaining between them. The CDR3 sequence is CATSRAGQETQYF. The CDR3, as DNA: TGTGCCACCTCCAGGGCAGGCCAAGAGACCCAGTACTTC.

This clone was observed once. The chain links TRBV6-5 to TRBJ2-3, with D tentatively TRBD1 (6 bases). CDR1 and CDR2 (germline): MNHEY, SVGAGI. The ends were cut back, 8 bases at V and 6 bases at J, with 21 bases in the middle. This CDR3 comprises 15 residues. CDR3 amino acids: CASGTGTMLTDTQYF. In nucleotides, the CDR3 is TGTGCCAGCGGAACAGGGACCATGTTGACGGATACGCAGTATTTT.